This T cell receptor (beta chain) was captured in a study of shared clonotypes between healthy human individuals (dated by TCRdb to the early 2020s). With regard to the full study: A couple of women and a few men aged 18 to 49 years were included in the cohort. Libraries were prepared and TCR repertoires were sequenced by different laboratories using diverse techniques, in order to increase sequencing depth and limit assay-specific biases. For each donor, CD4 naive and CD4 memory were each run on three plates, CD8 naive on two plates, and CD8 memory on one plate. The study deeply sequenced blood TCR repertoires of five healthy adults to estimate repertoire size and the extent of clonotype sharing between individuals. Per donor, leukapheresis produced somewhere between about 0.94 and 9 billion PBMCs.

On this clone itself: Its antigen target is currently unknown. No quality values exist for individual bases; no much larger clone is one base distant.

Study-wide conclusions, independent of this receptor: Compared with non-shared clonotypes, clonotypes shared by all four sorted-subset donors had higher generation probabilities. Across four donors, 5% to 6% of naive CD4, roughly 3.5% of naive CD8, about 2% of memory CD4, and roughly 0.4% of memory CD8 clonotypes were shared. Sampling was limited to blood, and TCR repertoires in tissue likely differ from TCR repertoires in blood. Rarefaction of sorted-subset datasets indicated incomplete sequencing despite the large sequencing depth. Naive subsets generally had larger estimated clonotype richness than memory subsets. The small number of donors limited the genetic and exposure-history diversity represented. Pairwise subsampling led to the expectation that sequencing depth would affect the degree of clonotype sharing among donors.

A distance of 14 bases separates the germline ends of V and J, which lose 7 bases and 8 bases respectively. The CDR3 starts with the cysteine, ends with the phenylalanine, and has 12 residues. Left in the record is the CDR3 DNA by itself, 36 bases read in frame from the first base. As encoded in the germline V gene, CDR1 is MNHNS while CDR2 is SASEGT. TCR CDR3 regions were amplified from genomic DNA by multiplex PCR using the deep immunoSEQ assay. Genomic DNA extracted from each cell subset was distributed evenly over all wells of several immunoSEQ 96-well plates, and each plate served as one replicate. For sorted subsets, roughly 200 ng genomic DNA, equal to about 30,000 T cell genomes, was loaded into each replicate PCR. Purified libraries were measured with a Qubit 3.0 fluorometer, size-checked on a Bioanalyzer 2100, and measured again with the KAPA Library Quantification kit. Every immunoSEQ 96-well plate was sequenced on a separate single-read 150-cycle Illumina NextSeq 550 flow cell. In the original analysis: Because the immunoSEQ output held only junctional sequences and lacked quality scores, the filtering could not match the filtering applied to full-length reads. Sequences were annotated with PyIR, a Python wrapper for IgBLAST v1.9, and V/J genes and CDR3 were assigned using IMGT germline references. Any read was removed if the V/J assignment was weak (E-value above 1e-6), the CDR3 was missing, or the read contained stop codons, out-of-frame junctions, or ambiguous translated residues. A V3J clonotype was defined by an identical inferred V gene, J gene, and CDR3 amino acid sequence. Percentage overlap between repertoires was computed as shared unique clonotypes divided by the size of the smaller repertoire. Richness of each repertoire was evaluated using RTK rarefaction, the Chao1 estimator, and Recon v2.1 estimates of unobserved clonotypes. OLGA was used to compute generation probabilities for all TCRbeta clonotypes that the gDNA method yielded from a few donors. The clones in this table, taken by TCRdb from immuneACCESS, are in-frame only. Not every clone is retained; where verified, under half of the shortfall comes from an unresolved V gene, and the cause of the rest is unknown. The V and J calls and clone size are taken from that table; D and trimming were inferred from the DNA. The sample data list millions of clones, and about 92% of these were observed just once. Roughly 0.14% of the sample belongs to the ten largest clones.

The donors were healthy, HIV-negative adults with no recently reported acute infections or vaccinations. Only Caucasian adults living in Nashville, Tennessee, USA were represented among the donors. CD4+ T cells were enriched by magnetic negative selection; naive cells were then positively selected on CD45RA, and the negative fraction formed the memory subset. Blood was collected by leukapheresis, and PBMCs were isolated by Ficoll-Histopaque density gradient centrifugation and then cryopreserved in liquid nitrogen vapor phase. Purity and quantity of every magnetically sorted T cell population were checked by analytical flow cytometry. Genomic DNA was isolated from every sorted fraction and measured by UV absorbance on a Nanodrop 2000c.

Sequencing was performed on naive CD4+ T cells sorted from blood. The cell subset or site tag for this specimen amounts to: CD45RA+ positively selected. The rearranged segments are TRBV6-1 and TRBJ1-2; perhaps TRBD1 is the D gene, with 6 bases matching. The receptor's source is a man in his late teens or twenties in good health. CDR3 sequence: CASTAGGVGYTF. Read as DNA, the sequence is TGTGCCAGCACCGCCGGGGGCGTCGGCTACACCTTC.